This TCR beta chain is drawn from a study of cytomegalovirus exposure and HLA in healthy donors. Points from the study as a whole: Roughly 170 TCR beta chains were listed as cytomegalovirus-associated. In a later analysis, first-cohort TCR clusters were found to tend to co-occur in the 90 to 150 validation repertoires. Reports indicated that the classifier achieved high specificity and sensitivity in diagnosing cytomegalovirus status.

V shed 6 bases and J 0 bases; nucleotides not matched to a gene: 4. Germline values: CDR1 MDHEN, CDR2 SYDVKM. The CDR3 has 14 residues. This clone was seen a few times. What it binds is not known. Profiling relied on immunoSEQ multiplex PCR, and the TCRdb table lists in-frame clones only, not all of them. The sample yields more than 90,000 clones, 80% to 95% seen once. The origin of this receptor is a woman aged 30 to 39 in good health and CMV-seropositive. The gene calls are TRBV28 and TRBJ2-7; 8 nucleotides align to TRBD2. What was sequenced was PBMCs. The CDR3 loop reads CASSPGTSSYEQYF. CDR3 nucleotide sequence: TGTGCCAGCAGCCCCGGGACTAGCTCCTACGAGCAGTACTTC.